This TCR beta chain was recovered during a study of neurological immune-mediated disorders. Germline CDR1 SQVTM, CDR2 ANQGSEA. The CDR3 runs to 12 residues. Trimming pared 5 bases from V and 0 bases from J, leaving 8 bases between. TCRdb re-analysed the 5' RACE reads in MiXCR, keeping a single row per CDR3 protein. The table records fewer than 20,000 distinct CDR3 sequences, approximately 26% of them present only once. The TCR was taken from a man aged 50-60 years with HTLV-1-associated myelopathy (HAM/TSP). J is TRBJ2-7 and V is TRBV29-1, with no clear D. Input material: PBMCs. The CDR3 is CSVSLSSYEQYF. CDR3 nucleotides: TGCAGCGTTTCCCTCAGCTCCTACGAGCAGTACTTC.